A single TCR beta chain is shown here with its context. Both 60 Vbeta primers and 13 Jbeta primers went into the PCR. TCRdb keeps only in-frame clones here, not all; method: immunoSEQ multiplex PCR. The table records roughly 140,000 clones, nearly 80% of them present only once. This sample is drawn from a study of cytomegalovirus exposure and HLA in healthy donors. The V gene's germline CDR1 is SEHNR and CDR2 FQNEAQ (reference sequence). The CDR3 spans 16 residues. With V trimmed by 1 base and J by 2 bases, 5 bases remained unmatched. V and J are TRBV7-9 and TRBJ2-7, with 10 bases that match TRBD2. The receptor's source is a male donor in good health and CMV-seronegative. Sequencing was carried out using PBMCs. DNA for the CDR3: TGTGCCAGCAGCTTAGGACCACTAGCGGGACCCTACGAGCAGTACTTC. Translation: CASSLGPLAGPYEQYF.